What follows describes a single T cell receptor beta chain. This specimen belongs to a study of OX40 agonist ivuxolimab in advanced cancers. Turning to the study itself: Patients were given ivuxolimab, an antibody that agonizes OX40 (CD134).

This CDR3 is built from 12 residues. Germline CDR1 is SGHKS and CDR2 is YYEKEE (reference sequence). The ends were cut back, 4 bases at V and 7 bases at J, with 12 bases in the middle. Profiled with immunoSEQ multiplex PCR; TCRdb holds only in-frame clones, not every one. The sample consists of nearly 70,000 clones, about 83% of them appearing once. The chain couples TRBV5-5 to TRBJ2-7; D gene unclear. This receptor was identified in an adult with an advanced solid tumor such as melanoma, head and neck, liver or kidney cancer. The specimen was CD4+ or CD8+ T cells sorted from blood, collected in a trial of the OX40 agonist ivuxolimab. In nucleotides, the CDR3 is TGTGCCAGCAGCAACCCGAACGCAGAGCAGTACTTC. Residues: CASSNPNAEQYF. Combining the CDR3 with reference TRBV5-5 and TRBJ2-7 gives the whole variable domain DAGVTQSPTHLIKTRGQQVTLRCSPISGHKSVSWYQQVLGQGPQFIFQYYEKEERGRGNFPDRFSARQFPNYSSELNVNALLLGDSALYLCASSNPNAEQYFGPGTRLTVT.